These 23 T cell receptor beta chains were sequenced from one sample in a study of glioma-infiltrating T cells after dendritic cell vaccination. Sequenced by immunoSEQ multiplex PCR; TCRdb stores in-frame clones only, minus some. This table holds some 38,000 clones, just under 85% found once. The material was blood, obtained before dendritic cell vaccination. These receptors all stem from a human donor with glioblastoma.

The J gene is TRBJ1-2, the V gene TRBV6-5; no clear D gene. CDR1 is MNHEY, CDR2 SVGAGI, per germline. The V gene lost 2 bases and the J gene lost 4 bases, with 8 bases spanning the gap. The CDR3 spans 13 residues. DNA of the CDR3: TGTGCCAGCAGTTACGCGGGAAGCTATGGCTACACCTTC. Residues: CASSYAGSYGYTF.

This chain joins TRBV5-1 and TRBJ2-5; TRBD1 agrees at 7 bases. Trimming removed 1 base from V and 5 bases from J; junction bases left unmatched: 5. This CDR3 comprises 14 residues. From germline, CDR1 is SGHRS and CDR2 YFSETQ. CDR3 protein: CASSLTGDGETQYF. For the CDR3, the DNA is TGCGCCAGCAGCTTGACAGGGGATGGTGAGACCCAGTACTTC. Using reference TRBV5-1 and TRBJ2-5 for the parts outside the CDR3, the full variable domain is KAGVTQTPRYLIKTRGQQVTLSCSPISGHRSVSWYQQTPGQGLQFLFEYFSETQRNKGNFPGRFSGRQFSNSRSEMNVSTLELGDSALYLCASSLTGDGETQYFGPGTRLLVL.

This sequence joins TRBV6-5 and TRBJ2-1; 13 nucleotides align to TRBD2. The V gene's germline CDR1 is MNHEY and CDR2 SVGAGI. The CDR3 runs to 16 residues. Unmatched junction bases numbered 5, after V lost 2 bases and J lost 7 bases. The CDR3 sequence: CASSYPTSGGTNEQFF. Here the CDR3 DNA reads TGTGCCAGCAGTTACCCGACTAGCGGGGGGACTAATGAGCAGTTCTTC.

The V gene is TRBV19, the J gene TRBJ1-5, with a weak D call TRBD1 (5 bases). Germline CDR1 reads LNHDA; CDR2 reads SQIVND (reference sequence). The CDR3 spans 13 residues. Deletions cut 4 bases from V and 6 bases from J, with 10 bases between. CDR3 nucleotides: TGTGCCAGTAGTACAGGTAGGGGTCAGCCCCAGCATTTT. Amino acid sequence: CASSTGRGQPQHF.

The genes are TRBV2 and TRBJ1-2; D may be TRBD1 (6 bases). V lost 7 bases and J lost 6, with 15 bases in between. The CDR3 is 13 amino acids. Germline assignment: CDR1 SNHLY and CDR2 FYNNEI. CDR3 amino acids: CASTPTGSHGYTF. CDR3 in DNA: TGTGCCAGCACCCCCACAGGGTCACATGGCTACACCTTC.

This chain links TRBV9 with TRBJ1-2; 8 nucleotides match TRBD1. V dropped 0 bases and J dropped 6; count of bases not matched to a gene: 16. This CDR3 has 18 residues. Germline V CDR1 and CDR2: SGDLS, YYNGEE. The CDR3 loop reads CASSVESGTGLFGDGYTF. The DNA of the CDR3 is TGTGCCAGCAGCGTAGAGTCCGGGACAGGCCTATTCGGGGATGGCTACACCTTC.

The CDR3 DNA is TGTGCCAGCAGCGGATACAGGGAAAACAATGAGCAGTTCTTC. It encodes CASSGYRENNEQFF. The genes are TRBV11-1 and TRBJ2-1; weak D call: TRBD1 (6 bases). The CDR3 length is 14 residues. The V gene's germline CDR1 is SGHAT and CDR2 FQDESV (reference sequence). The V and J ends lost 5 bases and 5 bases respectively, with 13 bases between them.

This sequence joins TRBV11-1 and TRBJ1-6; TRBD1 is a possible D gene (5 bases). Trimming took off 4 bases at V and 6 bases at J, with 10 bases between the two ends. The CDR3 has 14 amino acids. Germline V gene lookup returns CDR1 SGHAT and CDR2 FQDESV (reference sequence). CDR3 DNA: TGTGCCAGCAGCTCTCACAGGATTAATTCACCCCTCCACTTT. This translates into CASSSHRINSPLHF.

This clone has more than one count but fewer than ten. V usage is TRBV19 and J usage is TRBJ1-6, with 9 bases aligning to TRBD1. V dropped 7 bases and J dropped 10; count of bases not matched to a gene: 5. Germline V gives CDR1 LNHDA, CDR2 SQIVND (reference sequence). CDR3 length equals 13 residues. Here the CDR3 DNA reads TGTGCCAGTAAGGACAGGGGAGGGTCACCCCTCCACTTT. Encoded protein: CASKDRGGSPLHF.

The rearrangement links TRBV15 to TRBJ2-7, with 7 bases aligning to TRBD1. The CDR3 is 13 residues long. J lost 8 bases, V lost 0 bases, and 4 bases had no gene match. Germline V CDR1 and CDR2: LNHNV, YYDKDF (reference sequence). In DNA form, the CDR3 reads TGTGCCACCAGCAGAGATGGAAGGGGGCAGCAGTACTTC. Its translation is CATSRDGRGQQYF. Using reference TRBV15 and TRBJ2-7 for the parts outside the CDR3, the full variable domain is DAMVIQNPRYQVTQFGKPVTLSCSQTLNHNVMYWYQQKSSQAPKLLFHYYDKDFNNEADTPDNFQSRRPNTSFCFLDIRSPGLGDTAMYLCATSRDGRGQQYFGPGTRLTVT.

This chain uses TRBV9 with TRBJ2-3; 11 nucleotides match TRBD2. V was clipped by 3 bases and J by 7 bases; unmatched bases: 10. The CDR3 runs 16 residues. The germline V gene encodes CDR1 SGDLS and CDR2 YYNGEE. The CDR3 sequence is CASSGSLAGVSNTQYF. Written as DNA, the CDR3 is TGTGCCAGCAGCGGATCACTAGCGGGGGTGTCTAATACGCAGTATTTT.

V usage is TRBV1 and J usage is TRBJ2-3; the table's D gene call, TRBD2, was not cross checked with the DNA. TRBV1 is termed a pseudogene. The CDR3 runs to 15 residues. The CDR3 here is CTSSQDRGLTDTQYF. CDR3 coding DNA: TGCACCAGCAGCCAAGATCGGGGACTGACAGATACGCAGTATTTT.

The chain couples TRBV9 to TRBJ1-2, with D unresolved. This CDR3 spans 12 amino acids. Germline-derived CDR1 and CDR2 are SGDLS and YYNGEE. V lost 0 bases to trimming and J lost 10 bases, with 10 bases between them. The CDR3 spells CASSVDQIVYTF. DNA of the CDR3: TGTGCCAGCAGCGTAGACCAAATAGTCTACACCTTC.

As DNA, the CDR3 is TGTGCCAGCAGCTTAAATACGGGACAGGTGACCTACGAGCAGTACTTC. The encoded protein is CASSLNTGQVTYEQYF. This chain connects TRBV11-2 to TRBJ2-5; 8 nucleotides match TRBD1. The end of the DNA aligns better with TRBJ2-7, so the J call may be wrong. Germline loops: CDR1 SGHAT, CDR2 FQNNGV. The CDR3 runs to 16 residues.

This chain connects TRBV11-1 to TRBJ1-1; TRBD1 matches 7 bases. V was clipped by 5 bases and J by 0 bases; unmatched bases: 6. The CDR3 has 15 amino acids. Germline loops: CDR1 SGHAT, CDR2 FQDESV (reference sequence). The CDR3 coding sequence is TGTGCCAGCAGCGCCTGGGACAGCATGAACACTGAAGCTTTCTTT. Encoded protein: CASSAWDSMNTEAFF.

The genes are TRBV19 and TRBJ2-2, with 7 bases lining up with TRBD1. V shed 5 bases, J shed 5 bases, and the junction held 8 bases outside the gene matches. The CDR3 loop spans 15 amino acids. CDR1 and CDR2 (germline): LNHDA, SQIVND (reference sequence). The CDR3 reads CASSAGTVITGELFF. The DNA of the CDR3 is TGTGCCAGTAGTGCTGGGACAGTAATTACCGGGGAGCTGTTTTTT.

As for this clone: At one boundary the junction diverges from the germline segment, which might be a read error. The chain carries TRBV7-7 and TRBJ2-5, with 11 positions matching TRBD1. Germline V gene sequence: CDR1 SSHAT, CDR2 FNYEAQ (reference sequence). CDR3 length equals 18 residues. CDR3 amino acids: CASSSGTGGMRRQETQYF. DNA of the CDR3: TGTGCTAGCAGCTCCGGGACAGGGGGAATGCGGAGGCAAGAGACCCAGTACTTC.

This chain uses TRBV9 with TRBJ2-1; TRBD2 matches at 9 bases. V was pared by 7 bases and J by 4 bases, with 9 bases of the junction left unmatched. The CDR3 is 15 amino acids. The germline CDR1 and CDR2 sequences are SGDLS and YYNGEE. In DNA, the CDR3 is TGTGCCAGCGATCCCGCGGGGGGGGTTTACAATGAGCAGTTCTTC. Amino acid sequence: CASDPAGGVYNEQFF. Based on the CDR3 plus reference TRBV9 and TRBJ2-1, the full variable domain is DSGVTQTPKHLITATGQRVTLRCSPRSGDLSVYWYQQSLDQGLQFLIQYYNGEERAKGNILERFSAQQFPDLHSELNLSSLELGDSALYFCASDPAGGVYNEQFFGPGTRLTVL.

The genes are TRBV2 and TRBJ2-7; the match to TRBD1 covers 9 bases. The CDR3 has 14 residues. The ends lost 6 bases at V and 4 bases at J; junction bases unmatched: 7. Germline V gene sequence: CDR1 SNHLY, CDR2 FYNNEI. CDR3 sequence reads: CASRETGGGYEQYF. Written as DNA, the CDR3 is TGTGCCAGCAGGGAGACAGGGGGTGGGTACGAGCAGTACTTC. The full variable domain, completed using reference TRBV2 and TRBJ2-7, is EPEVTQTPSHQVTQMGQEVILRCVPISNHLYFYWYRQILGQKVEFLVSFYNNEISEKSEIFDDQFSVERPDGSNFTLKIRSTKLEDSAMYFCASRETGGGYEQYFGPGTRLTVT.

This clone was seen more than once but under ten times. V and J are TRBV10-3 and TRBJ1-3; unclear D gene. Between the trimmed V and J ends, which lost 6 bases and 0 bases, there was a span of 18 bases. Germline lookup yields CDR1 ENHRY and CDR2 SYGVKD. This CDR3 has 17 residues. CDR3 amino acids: CAISVSGTALSGNTIYF. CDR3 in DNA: TGTGCCATCAGCGTCTCGGGAACAGCGCTCTCTGGAAACACCATATATTTT.

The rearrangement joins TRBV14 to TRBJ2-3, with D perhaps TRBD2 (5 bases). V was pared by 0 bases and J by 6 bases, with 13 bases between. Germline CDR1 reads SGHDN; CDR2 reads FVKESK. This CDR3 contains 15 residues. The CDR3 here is CASSQEGHSGDTQYF. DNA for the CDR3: TGTGCCAGCAGCCAAGAAGGCCACAGCGGCGATACGCAGTATTTT.

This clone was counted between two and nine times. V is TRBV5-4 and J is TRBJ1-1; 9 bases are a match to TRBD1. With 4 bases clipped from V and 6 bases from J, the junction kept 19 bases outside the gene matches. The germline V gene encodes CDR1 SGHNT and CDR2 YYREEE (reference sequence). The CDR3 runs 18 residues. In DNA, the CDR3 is TGTGCCAGCAGCCGAAAGATACAGGGGGCGGGGACGTTGTCTGAAGCTTTCTTT. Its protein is CASSRKIQGAGTLSEAFF.

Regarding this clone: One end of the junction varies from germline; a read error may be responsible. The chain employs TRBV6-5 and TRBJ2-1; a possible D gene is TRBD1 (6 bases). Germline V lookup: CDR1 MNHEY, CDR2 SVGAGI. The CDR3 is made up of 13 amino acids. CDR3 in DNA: TGTGCCAGCAGTTACTCGCAGGGGCTCGAGCAGCTCTTC. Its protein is CASSYSQGLEQLF.